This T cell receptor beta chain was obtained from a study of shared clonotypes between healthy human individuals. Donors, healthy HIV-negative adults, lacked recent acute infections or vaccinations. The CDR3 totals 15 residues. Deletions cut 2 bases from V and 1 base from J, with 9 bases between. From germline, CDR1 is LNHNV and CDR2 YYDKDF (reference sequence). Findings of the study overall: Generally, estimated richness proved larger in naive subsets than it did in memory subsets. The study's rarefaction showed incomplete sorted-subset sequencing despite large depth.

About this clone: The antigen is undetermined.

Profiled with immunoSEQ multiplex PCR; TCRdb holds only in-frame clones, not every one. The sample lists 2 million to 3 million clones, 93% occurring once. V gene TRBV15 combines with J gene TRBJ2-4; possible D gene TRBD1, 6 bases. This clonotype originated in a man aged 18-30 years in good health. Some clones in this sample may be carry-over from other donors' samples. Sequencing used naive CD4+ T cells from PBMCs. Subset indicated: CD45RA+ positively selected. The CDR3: CATSRQGPAKNIQYF. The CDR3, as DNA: TGTGCCACCAGCAGACAGGGGCCGGCCAAAAACATTCAGTACTTC.